These T cell receptor beta chains were read from a single sample in a study of blood T cell repertoires in COVID-19. Produced via immunoSEQ multiplex PCR; TCRdb's table is partial and in-frame only. This table holds 250,000 to 300,000 clones, roughly four fifths found once. Sequencing was done on a sample of PBMCs or T cells enriched from blood (not recorded which). The receptors derive from a man in his forties who had been exposed to COVID-19. Each CDR3 is given with its conserved first and last residue. A D gene is named only where the DNA matches it firmly. Clone size is given for some rows only: seen once, a few or many times, or a class if the clone is expanded.

>many|TRBJ2-1|TRBV5-1|TRBD2
TGCGCCAGCAGCCGCCGAGCTCGGACTAGCGGATCCCTAAGGGATGAGCAGTTCTTC
CASSRRARTSGSLRDEQFF
>once|TRBJ1-2|TRBV18|.
TGTGCCAGCTCACCTACAGACGGAGGTGGCTACACCTTC
CASSPTDGGGYTF
>few|TRBJ1-5|TRBV18|TRBD1
TGTGCCAGCTCAAGCCGGGACAGAGGGGTCCTTGGCAATCAGCCCCAGCATTTT
CASSSRDRGVLGNQPQHF
>.|TRBJ2-7|TRBV14|.
TGTGCCAGCAGCCAACACTCGGGGACCTACGAGCAGTACTTC
CASSQHSGTYEQYF
>once|TRBJ1-2|TRBV11-3|TRBD1
TGTGCCAGCAGCCCCGGGACAGGACGTGACTACACCTTC
CASSPGTGRDYTF
>.|TRBJ1-5|TRBV12-3/TRBV12-4|TRBD1
TGTGCCAGCAGTTTGACAGGGAATCAGCCCCAGCATTTT
CASSLTGNQPQHF
>.|TRBJ1-5|TRBV6-1|.
TGTGCCAGCAGCGCCAGGCGCGAGCCCCAGCATTTT
CASSARREPQHF
>once|TRBJ2-1|TRBV19|.
TGTGCCAGTAGTCCGACCCCCGGGACTGAAAATGAGCAGTTCTTC
CASSPTPGTENEQFF
>.|TRBJ2-2|TRBV7-6|TRBD2
TGTGCCAGCAGCCCCCCCGGGAGGGGGGAGCTGTTTTTT
CASSPPGRGELFF
>.|TRBJ2-7|TRBV10-1|.
TGCGCCAGCAGTGAATCGGGAGCACCCTACGAGCAGTACTTC
CASSESGAPYEQYF
>few|TRBJ1-2|TRBV5-1|TRBD1
TGCGCCAGCAGCTTGAGGGGGCAGGGGTATGGCTACACCTTC
CASSLRGQGYGYTF
>.|TRBJ2-1|TRBV5-8|TRBD2
TGTGCCAGCAGCTTGGCGTCTAGCGGGAGGAACAACAATGAGCAGTTCTTC
CASSLASSGRNNNEQFF
>.|TRBJ1-2|TRBV9|TRBD1
TGTGCCAGCAGCGAGAGACCCGGACAGGGGTTAGGCTATGGCTACACCTTC
CASSERPGQGLGYGYTF
>few|TRBJ1-3|TRBV10-3|TRBD1
TGTGCCATCAGGACCGGGACAGATGGAAACACCATATATTTT
CAIRTGTDGNTIYF
>.|TRBJ1-2|TRBV5-1|TRBD1
TGCGCCAGCAGCCCTACCTCTGGCAGGGGGGACTATGGCTACACCTTC
CASSPTSGRGDYGYTF
>.|TRBJ2-6|TRBV5-1|.
TGCGCCAGCCAAGCGGGCGGCGCGCTTGGTGGGGCCAACGTCCTGACTTTC
CASQAGGALGGANVLTF
>.|TRBJ2-1|TRBV4-1|.
TGCGCCAGCAGTCCCGAGGCGGAGAGCTCCTACAATGAGCAGTTCTTC
CASSPEAESSYNEQFF
>.|TRBJ1-5|TRBV19|TRBD1
TGTGCCAGTACCAACACGGGACAGGGGAATCAGCCCCAGCATTTT
CASTNTGQGNQPQHF
>.|TRBJ1-4|TRBV11-2|.
TGTGCCAGCAGCTTGACTGGGTCGAATGAAAAACTGTTTTTT
CASSLTGSNEKLFF
>.|TRBJ2-4|TRBV11-3|.
TGTGCCAGCACTTCCCAGGGTGGTAACATTCAGTACTTC
CASTSQGGNIQYF
>.|TRBJ1-1|TRBV4-1|.
TGCGCCAGCAGCATCCAACAGGCCACTGAAGCTTTCTTT
CASSIQQATEAFF
>.|TRBJ1-1|TRBV3-1/TRBV3-2|.
TGTGCCAGCGCCGTTCAGGGGACGATCGCTGAAGCTTTCTTT
CASAVQGTIAEAFF
>.|TRBJ1-1|TRBV5-1|TRBD1
TGCGCCAGCAGCCGGACAGGGATTTTAAACACTGAAGCTTTCTTT
CASSRTGILNTEAFF
>.|TRBJ1-5|TRBV7-2|.
TGTGCCAGCAGCTTCCGACGGGAGACTAGCAATCAGCCCCAGCATTTT
CASSFRRETSNQPQHF
>.|TRBJ2-7|TRBV30|TRBD2
TGTGCCTGGAGGGTCCTTCTAGCGGGAGGGGAGCAGTACTTC
CAWRVLLAGGEQYF
>.|TRBJ2-3|TRBV11-3|TRBD2
TGTGCCAGCAGCGCGGGACTCTGGGGACTAGCGGGAACAGATACGCAGTATTTT
CASSAGLWGLAGTDTQYF
>once|TRBJ2-1|TRBV7-2|.
TGTGCCAGCAACCTCGCGGGCGGCCGAAGGTTCTTC
CASNLAGGRRFF
>.|TRBJ1-6|TRBV3-1/TRBV3-2|.
TGTGCCAGCAGCCCCAGGTCCCGAAATTCACCCCTCCACTTT
CASSPRSRNSPLHF
>.|TRBJ2-5|TRBV19|TRBD1
TGTGCCAGCCAGCGCAGGGGGCACCAAGAGACCCAGTACTTC
CASQRRGHQETQYF
>.|TRBJ2-7|TRBV27|TRBD1
TGTGCCAGCAGCAGCACCGGGACAGGGTACGAGCAGTACTTC
CASSSTGTGYEQYF
>.|TRBJ2-6|TRBV30|.
TGTGCCTGGAGTGTCGGGGGCTCTGGGGCCAACGTCCTGACTTTC
CAWSVGGSGANVLTF
>.|TRBJ2-7|TRBV27|.
TGTGCCAGCAGACCCGCCCCCTCCTCAGCCTACGAGCAGTACTTC
CASRPAPSSAYEQYF
>.|TRBJ1-6|TRBV5-8|.
TGTGCCAGCAGCTTGGACAGGTCCTATAATTCACCCCTCCACTTT
CASSLDRSYNSPLHF
>once|TRBJ2-2|TRBV19|.
TGTGCCAGTAGTATAGGGGGGGGCGACACCGGGGAGCTGTTTTTT
CASSIGGGDTGELFF
>few|TRBJ1-2|TRBV6-5|TRBD1
TGTGCCATTGGCCCGGGACAGACCCTATTTGGTGGCTACACCTTC
CAIGPGQTLFGGYTF
>.|TRBJ1-6|TRBV3-1/TRBV3-2|TRBD1
TGTGCCAGCAGCCAATTTTATTGGACAGGGGATTCACCCCTCCACTTT
CASSQFYWTGDSPLHF
>.|TRBJ2-7|TRBV6-5|.
TGTGCCAGCACCACCCCGGGGGAGCAGTACTTC
CASTTPGEQYF
>.|TRBJ1-5|TRBV12-5|.
TGTGCTAGTGGTTTGGTACTGGGGCCGCACGATCAGCCCCAGCATTTT
CASGLVLGPHDQPQHF
>.|TRBJ2-5|TRBV2|.
TGTGCCAGCAGTTCAGGGCCCCCTAGGACCCAGTACTTC
CASSSGPPRTQYF
>once|TRBJ2-1|TRBV18|.
TGTGCCAGCTCACCACAGAAACTGACAGAGACTAGACAGTTCTTC
CASSPQKLTETRQFF
>.|TRBJ2-7|TRBV24-1|.
TGTGCCACCAGTGATTCCCAGTGGGGGGCGGGAGATATTTACGAGCAGTACTTC
CATSDSQWGAGDIYEQYF
>.|TRBJ2-3|TRBV24-1|.
TGTGCCACCGCAGCTGGGTCTAGCTTTACTAGCACAGATACGCAGTATTTT
CATAAGSSFTSTDTQYF
>.|TRBJ2-3|TRBV7-9|TRBD2
TGTGCCAGCAGCTTAGCGCAGTCGACTAGCGGCACAGATACGCAGTATTTT
CASSLAQSTSGTDTQYF
>.|TRBJ2-1|TRBV10-3|TRBD2
TGTGCCATCAGTGAGACCTCCCTAGCGGGAGGGCCCGGTGAGCAGTTCTTC
CAISETSLAGGPGEQFF
>.|TRBJ2-2|TRBV10-3|.
TGTGCCATCAGTGAGAGGACTCCGAGCAGCGGGGAGCTGTTTTTT
CAISERTPSSGELFF